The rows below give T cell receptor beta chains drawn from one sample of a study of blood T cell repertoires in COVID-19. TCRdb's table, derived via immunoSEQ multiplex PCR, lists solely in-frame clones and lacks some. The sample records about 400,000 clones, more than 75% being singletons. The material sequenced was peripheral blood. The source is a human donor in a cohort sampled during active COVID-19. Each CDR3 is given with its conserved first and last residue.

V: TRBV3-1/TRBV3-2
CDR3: CASSQGGTERFNQPQHF

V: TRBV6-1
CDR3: CASSEGRLAGNNEQFF

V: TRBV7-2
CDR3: CASSLETSGGLTDTQYF

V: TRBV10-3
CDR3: CAISESSPRVRGRGDYGYTF

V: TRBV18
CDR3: CASSPRGGTGDSGANVLTF

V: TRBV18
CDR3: CASSPLQGASSPLHF

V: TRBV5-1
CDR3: CASSLVWGGRMNTEAFF

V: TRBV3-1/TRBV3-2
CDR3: CASSPTSGGAPDQETQYF

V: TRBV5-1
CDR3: CASSLRAGTGTFGYGYTF

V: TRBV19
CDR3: CASSTNTEAFF

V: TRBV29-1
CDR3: CSVGQNSYNEQFF

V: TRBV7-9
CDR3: CASSSPEGLDIQYF

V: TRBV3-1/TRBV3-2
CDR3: CASRSRGSGNTIYF

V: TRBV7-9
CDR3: CASSLEGDTEQFF

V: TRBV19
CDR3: CASSIDRGQGVGYTF

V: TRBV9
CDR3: CASNDGEETQYF

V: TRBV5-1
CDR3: CASSLALAGEETQYF

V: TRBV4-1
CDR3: CASSQDPSRGEKLFF

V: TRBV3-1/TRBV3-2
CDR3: CASSPTFGVGGNTIYF

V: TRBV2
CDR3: CASRSQETQYF

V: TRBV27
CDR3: CASSLSGGNGYTF

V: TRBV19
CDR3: CASSIDPGGNEQFF

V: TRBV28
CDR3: CASSFSGKQFYEQYF

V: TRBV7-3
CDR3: CASSLSPVLGGRGDEQFF

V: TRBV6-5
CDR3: CASSYSLGTEAFF

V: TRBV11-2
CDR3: CASSFRGLGEKLFF

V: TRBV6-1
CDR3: CASSETAPSMGELFF

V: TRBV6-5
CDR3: CASRLGQVQETQYF

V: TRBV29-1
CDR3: CSVVPLAGINEQFF

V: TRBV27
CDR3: CASRAGLDLMNTEAFF

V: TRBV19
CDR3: CASSIPRGPSTDTQYF

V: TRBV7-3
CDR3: CASSLNGRDSTGELFF

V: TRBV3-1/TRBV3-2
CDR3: CASSQGTGGQFF

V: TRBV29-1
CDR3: CSVGPERANTEAFF

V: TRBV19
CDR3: CASTVAEEQFF

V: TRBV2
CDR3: CASKGLSTNEKLFF

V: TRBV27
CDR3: CASSLRRQETQYF

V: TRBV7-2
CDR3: CASSKTGTGNTIYF

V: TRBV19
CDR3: CASSGGDRGTEAFF

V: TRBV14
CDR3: CASSQGWGGEQYF

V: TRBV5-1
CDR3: CASSLHRESTDTQYF

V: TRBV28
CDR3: CASDQGDFTREQFF

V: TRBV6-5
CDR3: CASSYIGQGGQPQHF

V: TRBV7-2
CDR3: CASSLAGRGFEAFF

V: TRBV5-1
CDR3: CASCEVPSGRPDTQYF

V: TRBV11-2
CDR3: CASSRLGVPQYF

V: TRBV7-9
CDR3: CASSPWGGRAYEQYF